The 5 T cell receptor beta chains presented below share a single source sample, sequenced in a study of T cell responses to AZD1222 COVID-19 vaccine. Generated by immunoSEQ multiplex PCR, the TCRdb table keeps only in-frame clones and is missing some. The sample consists of around 100,000 clones, around 87% of them appearing once. Sequences were derived from peripheral blood, sampled on day 0 of MenACWY control vaccination. The receptors stem from an adult in good health.

This sequence joins TRBV7-8 and TRBJ1-2; 8 bases fit TRBD1. Germline CDR1 and CDR2: SGHVS and FQNEAQ. V shed 0 bases and J 5 bases; nucleotides not matched to a gene: 5. CDR3 size: 15 residues. The CDR3 is CASSLAGQGAYGYTF. For the CDR3, the DNA is TGTGCCAGCAGCTTAGCTGGGCAGGGGGCATATGGCTACACCTTC.

This chain joins TRBV28 and TRBJ1-4, with D uncertain. Trimming removed 6 bases at V and 7 bases at J, with 6 bases between. In germline, CDR1 is MDHEN, CDR2 SYDVKM. The CDR3 extends over 11 amino acids. CDR3 sequence reads: CASREAEKLFF. CDR3 sequence (DNA): TGTGCCAGCAGAGAAGCTGAAAAACTGTTTTTT.

V and J are TRBV5-8 and TRBJ2-2, with D maybe TRBD1 (5 bases). V was clipped by 1 base and J by 5 bases, with 15 bases between them. The CDR3 loop spans 16 amino acids. Germline values: CDR1 SGHTS, CDR2 YDEGEE. The CDR3 DNA reads as TGTGCCAGCAGCTTGTCTGCAGGGCTCTGGACCGGGGAGCTGTTTTTT. Translating it yields CASSLSAGLWTGELFF.

Remarks on this clone: The germline gene is not matched at one end of the junction; a read error may be the cause. J is TRBJ1-6 and V is TRBV4-3, with D hard to call. Germline assignment: CDR1 LGHNA and CDR2 YSLEER. The CDR3 is made up of 13 amino acids. The CDR3 reads CANSQEKDSPLHF. The CDR3 DNA follows: TGCGCCAACAGCCAAGAGAAAGATTCACCCCTCCACTTT.

The chain combines TRBV2 with TRBJ1-1, with TRBD1 matching 9 bases. Germline assignment: CDR1 SNHLY and CDR2 FYNNEI. CDR3 length: 14 amino acids. The V segment lost 4 bases and the J segment 3 bases; nucleotides outside the gene matches: 3. The CDR3 nucleotides read TGTGCCAGCAGTGCCCGGACAGGGGACACTGAAGCTTTCTTT. It specifies CASSARTGDTEAFF. Drawing the rest from reference TRBV2 and TRBJ1-1, the complete variable domain is EPEVTQTPSHQVTQMGQEVILRCVPISNHLYFYWYRQILGQKVEFLVSFYNNEISEKSEIFDDQFSVERPDGSNFTLKIRSTKLEDSAMYFCASSARTGDTEAFFGQGTRLTVV.